These 20 T cell receptor beta chains share one sample of origin, sequenced in a study of cytomegalovirus exposure and HLA in healthy donors. The PCR used 60 Vbeta and 13 Jbeta primers. The protocol was immunoSEQ multiplex PCR, while the TCRdb copy is restricted to in-frame clones and leaves out a portion. Found here are some 110,000 clones; the top ten clones hold 2% to 2.5%. Sequenced sample: PBMCs. The receptors were sampled from a man in his forties in good health and CMV-seronegative.

The chain is built from TRBV25-1 and TRBJ2-4; TRBD1 agrees at 7 bases. Per the germline V gene, CDR1 is MGHDK and CDR2 is SYGVNS. The V and J ends lost 4 bases and 2 bases, in that order; junction bases with no gene match: 5. This CDR3 has 15 residues. This CDR3 is CASSGYRGPKNIQYF. CDR3 DNA sequence: TGTGCCAGCAGTGGCTACAGGGGACCCAAAAACATTCAGTACTTC.

The V call is TRBV9, the J call TRBJ2-1, with 11 bases fitting TRBD2. The CDR3 totals 16 residues. V trimming: 2 bases; J trimming: 5 bases; junction bases outside the gene matches: 6. Germline CDR1 SGDLS, CDR2 YYNGEE. The DNA of the CDR3 is TGTGCCAGCAGCGTGTTGGGGACTAGCGGTCACAATGAGCAGTTCTTC. Protein: CASSVLGTSGHNEQFF. Together with reference TRBV9 and TRBJ2-1, the CDR3 gives the full variable domain: DSGVTQTPKHLITATGQRVTLRCSPRSGDLSVYWYQQSLDQGLQFLIQYYNGEERAKGNILERFSAQQFPDLHSELNLSSLELGDSALYFCASSVLGTSGHNEQFFGPGTRLTVL.

This chain links TRBV5-1 with TRBJ1-2; 8 bases are shared with TRBD1. The germline V gene has CDR1 SGHRS and CDR2 YFSETQ. This CDR3 spans 13 amino acids. The V segment lost 4 bases and the J segment 4 bases; nucleotides outside the gene matches: 3. The CDR3 reads CASSVGTGYGYTF. The CDR3 nucleotides are TGCGCCAGCAGCGTTGGGACAGGCTATGGCTACACCTTC.

This chain uses TRBV7-8 with TRBJ2-1; D unresolved. Trimming removed 5 bases from V and 2 bases from J, with 13 bases in between. Germline CDR1 and CDR2: SGHVS and FQNEAQ. This CDR3 is built from 15 residues. CDR3 protein: CASSREAYAYNEQFF. CDR3 nucleotides: TGTGCCAGCAGCCGAGAAGCGTATGCCTACAATGAGCAGTTCTTC.

This chain joins TRBV4-3 and TRBJ1-5, with D possibly matching TRBD1 (6 bases). The CDR3 contains 18 residues. V shed 1 base and J shed 3 bases, with 19 bases lying between them. In germline, CDR1 is LGHNA, CDR2 YSLEER. In DNA form, the CDR3 reads TGCGCCAGCAGCCAAGCCCCCCCCGCGGGGGCGTACAATCAGCCCCAGCATTTT. This encodes CASSQAPPAGAYNQPQHF.

CDR3 amino acids: CASTSPGQWNYGYTF. The CDR3 DNA is TGTGCCAGCACCTCCCCGGGACAGTGGAACTATGGCTACACCTTC. The chain links TRBV28 to TRBJ1-2; 7 positions agree with TRBD1. This CDR3 spans 15 amino acids. Germline V lookup: CDR1 MDHEN, CDR2 SYDVKM. The J segment lost 2 bases and the V segment lost 7 bases, leaving 10 bases of the junction unmatched.

V is TRBV27 and J is TRBJ1-1; TRBD1 is a possible D gene (5 bases). Trimming pared 3 bases from V and 4 bases from J, leaving 12 bases between. Germline lookup yields CDR1 MNHEY and CDR2 SMNVEV (reference sequence). The CDR3 contains 14 residues. The DNA for the CDR3 is TGTGCCAGCAGTTTCCCAGGGAGGACCACTGAAGCTTTCTTT. This sequence encodes CASSFPGRTTEAFF.

The V call is TRBV5-4, the J call TRBJ2-5, with a weak D call TRBD2 (7 bases). This CDR3 spans 15 amino acids. V was pared by 3 bases and J by 1 base, with 13 bases between. Germline V lookup: CDR1 SGHNT, CDR2 YYREEE (reference sequence). The CDR3 DNA follows: TGTGCCAGCAGCTCCCGAGGGGGGGTCCAAGAGACCCAGTACTTC. This encodes CASSSRGGVQETQYF.

This chain connects TRBV11-3 to TRBJ2-7, with D perhaps TRBD1 (7 bases). The CDR3 contains 16 residues. V lost 5 bases, J lost 0 bases, and 17 bases lay in between. Germline loops: CDR1 SGHNT, CDR2 YENEEA. The CDR3 sequence is CASSPGGRAGSYEQYF. The DNA for the CDR3 is TGTGCCAGCAGCCCAGGGGGGCGGGCGGGCTCCTACGAGCAGTACTTC. Complete variable domain (other parts from reference TRBV11-3 and TRBJ2-7): EAGVVQSPRYKIIEKKQPVAFWCNPISGHNTLYWYLQNLGQGPELLIRYENEEAVDDSQLPKDRFSAERLKGVDSTLKIQPAELGDSAVYLCASSPGGRAGSYEQYFGPGTRLTVT.

The chain combines TRBV30 with TRBJ1-2; the D gene is possibly TRBD1 (5 bases). Germline assignment: CDR1 GTSNPN and CDR2 SVGIG (reference sequence). Trimming left V 1 base short and J 1 base short, with 13 bases between. The CDR3 totals 15 residues. For the CDR3, the DNA is TGTGCCTGGAGTGGACAGCTCTCACATAACTATGGCTACACCTTC. It encodes CAWSGQLSHNYGYTF.

The V gene is TRBV5-1, the J gene TRBJ2-2, with D hard to call. The germline V and J ends were trimmed by 3 bases and 3 bases, with 12 bases remaining between them. Germline V lookup: CDR1 SGHRS, CDR2 YFSETQ. This CDR3 comprises 15 residues. CDR3 bases: TGCGCCAGCAGCTGGCGTATTGCGGACACCGGGGAGCTGTTTTTT. Translated: CASSWRIADTGELFF.

V usage is TRBV7-3 and J usage is TRBJ2-7, with a possible D match to TRBD2 (5 bases). The V and J ends lost 5 bases and 4 bases respectively, with 21 bases between them. The CDR3 spans 16 residues. CDR1 is SGHTA and CDR2 is FQGTGA in the germline V gene. The CDR3 sequence: CASSPLHGEPRYEQYF. DNA for the CDR3: TGTGCCAGCAGCCCACTCCACGGGGAGCCCCGGTACGAGCAGTACTTC.

CDR3 in amino acids: CASLWREIADTQYF. As DNA, the CDR3 is TGTGCCAGCCTCTGGCGGGAGATAGCAGATACGCAGTATTTT. The chain joins TRBV2 to TRBJ2-3; 7 bases are a match to TRBD2. Trimming at V came to 8 bases and at J to 4 bases, leaving 9 bases not matched to a gene. There are 14 residues in the CDR3. Germline V gene lookup returns CDR1 SNHLY and CDR2 FYNNEI.

V and J are TRBV7-2 and TRBJ2-1, with 7 bases aligning to TRBD1. Per the germline V gene, CDR1 is SGHTA and CDR2 is FQGNSA. The CDR3 contains 16 residues. The V segment lost 4 bases and the J segment 0 bases; nucleotides outside the gene matches: 6. The CDR3 protein is CASSSRQGGSYNEQFF. CDR3 nucleotides: TGTGCCAGCAGCTCGCGACAGGGCGGCTCCTACAATGAGCAGTTCTTC.

CDR3 amino acids: CASSFTRSSGRSTDTQYF. In nucleotides, the CDR3 is TGTGCCAGCAGCTTCACAAGATCTAGCGGGAGGAGCACAGATACGCAGTATTTT. The chain employs TRBV7-9 and TRBJ2-3; 11 bases align to TRBD2. Trimming removed 3 bases from V and 0 bases from J; junction bases left unmatched: 8. The CDR3 is 18 residues long. Germline loops: CDR1 SEHNR, CDR2 FQNEAQ (reference sequence).

The chain has TRBV7-9 and TRBJ2-7; maybe TRBD2 (6 bases). CDR3 length: 16 amino acids. Germline V CDR1 and CDR2: SEHNR, FQNEAQ (reference sequence). V gave up 2 bases and J gave up 2 bases, with 16 bases separating them. The CDR3 nucleotides are TGTGCCAGCAGCTTATTAGGAGGGACTTCCGCCTACGAGCAGTACTTC. The encoded protein is CASSLLGGTSAYEQYF.

This chain joins TRBV13 and TRBJ1-1; D possibly corresponds to TRBD1 (5 bases). The CDR3 covers 13 residues. Germline assignment: CDR1 PRHDT and CDR2 FYEKMQ (reference sequence). Trimming removed 8 bases from V and 0 bases from J, with 10 bases in between. The CDR3 sequence: CASSGLMNTEAFF. CDR3 bases: TGTGCCAGCTCGGGACTGATGAACACTGAAGCTTTCTTT.

V gene TRBV4-1 combines with J gene TRBJ2-7; TRBD2 matches at 8 bases. J lost 0 bases, V lost 1 base, and 14 bases had no gene match. CDR1 and CDR2 from the germline V gene are MGHRA and YSYEKL. The CDR3 totals 19 residues. This CDR3 is CASSQVGLAGGPSSYEQYF. Here the CDR3 DNA reads TGCGCCAGCAGCCAAGTCGGGCTGGCGGGAGGTCCCAGCTCCTACGAGCAGTACTTC.

The chain links TRBV20-1 to TRBJ2-1; no reliable D call. CDR1 DFQATT and CDR2 SNEGSKA come from the germline V gene (reference sequence). The CDR3 contains 11 residues. V lost 3 bases, J lost 8 bases, and 8 bases lay in between. Here the CDR3 DNA reads TGCAGTGCTAGGTTTAGATATGAGCAGTTCTTC. Translation gives CSARFRYEQFF.

The chain joins TRBV4-2 to TRBJ1-2; the match to TRBD1 covers 7 bases. Unmatched junction bases numbered 8, after V lost 3 bases and J lost 4 bases. This CDR3 is built from 15 residues. The germline V gene has CDR1 LGHNA and CDR2 YNFKEQ. The CDR3 region has the DNA TGTGCCAGCAGCCAGGCCACAGGGGACGGCTATGGCTACACCTTC. This sequence encodes CASSQATGDGYGYTF.